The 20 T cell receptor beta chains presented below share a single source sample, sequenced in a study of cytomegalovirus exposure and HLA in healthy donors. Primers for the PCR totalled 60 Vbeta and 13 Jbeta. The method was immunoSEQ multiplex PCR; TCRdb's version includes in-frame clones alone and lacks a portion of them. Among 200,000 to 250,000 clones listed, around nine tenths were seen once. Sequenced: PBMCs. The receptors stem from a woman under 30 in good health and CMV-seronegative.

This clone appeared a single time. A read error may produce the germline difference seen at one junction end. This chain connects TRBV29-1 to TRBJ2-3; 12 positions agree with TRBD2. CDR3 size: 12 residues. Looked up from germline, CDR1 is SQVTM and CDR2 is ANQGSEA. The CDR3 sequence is CSGGNQTSGGRF. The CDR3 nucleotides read TGCAGCGGCGGGAACCAGACTAGCGGGGGAAGATTT.

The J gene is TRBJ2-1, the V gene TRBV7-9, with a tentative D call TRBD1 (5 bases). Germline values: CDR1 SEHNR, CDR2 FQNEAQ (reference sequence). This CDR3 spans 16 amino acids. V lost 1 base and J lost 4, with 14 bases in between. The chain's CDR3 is CASSLVQGVQYNEQFF. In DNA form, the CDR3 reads TGTGCCAGCAGCTTAGTTCAGGGTGTCCAATACAATGAGCAGTTCTTC.

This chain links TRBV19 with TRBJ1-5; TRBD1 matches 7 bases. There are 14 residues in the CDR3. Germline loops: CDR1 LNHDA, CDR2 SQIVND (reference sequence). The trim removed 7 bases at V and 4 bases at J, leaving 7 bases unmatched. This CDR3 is CASNKGTENQPQHF. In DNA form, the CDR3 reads TGTGCCAGTAATAAGGGGACAGAAAATCAGCCCCAGCATTTT.

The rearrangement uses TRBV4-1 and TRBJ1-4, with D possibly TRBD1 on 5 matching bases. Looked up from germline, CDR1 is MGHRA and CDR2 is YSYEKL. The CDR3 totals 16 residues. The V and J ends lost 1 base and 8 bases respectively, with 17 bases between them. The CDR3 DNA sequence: TGCGCCAGCAGCCAAGGGGAGTTTCAGGAGGGGGAAAAACTGTTTTTT. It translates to CASSQGEFQEGEKLFF.

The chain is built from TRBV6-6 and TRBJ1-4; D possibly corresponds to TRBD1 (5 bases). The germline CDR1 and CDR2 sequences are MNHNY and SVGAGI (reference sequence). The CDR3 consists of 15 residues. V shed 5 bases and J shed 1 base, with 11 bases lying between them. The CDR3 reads CASSPLGGTNEKLFF. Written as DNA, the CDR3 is TGTGCCAGCAGTCCTCTCGGGGGAACTAATGAAAAACTGTTTTTT.

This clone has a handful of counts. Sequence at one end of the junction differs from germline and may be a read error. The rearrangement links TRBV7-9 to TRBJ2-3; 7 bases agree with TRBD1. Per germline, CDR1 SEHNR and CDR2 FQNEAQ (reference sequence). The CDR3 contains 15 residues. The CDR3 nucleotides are TGTTCCAGCAGCGACCGCCGATTCGACAGGGTCCCACAGTATTTT. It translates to CSSSDRRFDRVPQYF.

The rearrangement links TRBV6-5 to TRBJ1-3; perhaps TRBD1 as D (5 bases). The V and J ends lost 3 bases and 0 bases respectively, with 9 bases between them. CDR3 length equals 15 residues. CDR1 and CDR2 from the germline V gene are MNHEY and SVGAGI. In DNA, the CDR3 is TGTGCCAGCAGTTATGGGGCAGACTCTGGAAACACCATATATTTT. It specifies CASSYGADSGNTIYF.

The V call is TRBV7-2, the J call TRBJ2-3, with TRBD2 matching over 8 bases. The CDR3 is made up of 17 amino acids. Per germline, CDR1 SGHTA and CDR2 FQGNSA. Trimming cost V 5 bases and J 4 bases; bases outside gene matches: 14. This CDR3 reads CASSPGYISGMADTQYF. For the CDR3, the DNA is TGTGCCAGCAGCCCGGGGTACATTAGCGGGATGGCAGATACGCAGTATTTT.

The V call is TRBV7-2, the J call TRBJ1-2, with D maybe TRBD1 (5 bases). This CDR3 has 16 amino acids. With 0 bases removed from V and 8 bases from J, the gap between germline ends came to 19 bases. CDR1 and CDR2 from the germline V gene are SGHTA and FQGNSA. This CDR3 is CASSLAAWGGSSGYTF. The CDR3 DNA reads TGTGCCAGCAGCTTAGCCGCTTGGGGGGGTTCATCGGGCTACACCTTC.

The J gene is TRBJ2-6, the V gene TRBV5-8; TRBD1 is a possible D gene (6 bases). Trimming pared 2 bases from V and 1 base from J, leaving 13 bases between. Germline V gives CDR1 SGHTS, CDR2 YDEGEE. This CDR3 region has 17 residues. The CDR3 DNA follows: TGTGCCAGCAGCTTTTTGCAGGGGTGGTCTGGGGCCAACGTCCTGACTTTC. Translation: CASSFLQGWSGANVLTF. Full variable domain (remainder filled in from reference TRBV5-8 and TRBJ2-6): EAGVTQSPTHLIKTRGQQATLRCSPISGHTSVYWYQQALGLGLQFLLWYDEGEERNRGNFPPRFSGRQFPNYSSELNVNALELEDSALYLCASSFLQGWSGANVLTFGAGSRLTVL.

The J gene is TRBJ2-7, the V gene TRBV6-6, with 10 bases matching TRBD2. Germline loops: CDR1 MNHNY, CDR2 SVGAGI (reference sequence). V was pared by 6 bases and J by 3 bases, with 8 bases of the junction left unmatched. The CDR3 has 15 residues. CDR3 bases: TGTGCCAGCAGGCCGCCTAGCGGGGGCTACTACGAGCAGTACTTC. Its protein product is CASRPPSGGYYEQYF.

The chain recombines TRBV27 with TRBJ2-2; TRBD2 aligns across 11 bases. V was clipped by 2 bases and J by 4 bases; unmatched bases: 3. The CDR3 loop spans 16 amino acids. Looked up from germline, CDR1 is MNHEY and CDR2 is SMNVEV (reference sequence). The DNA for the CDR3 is TGTGCCAGCAGTTTAACAGGGACTAGCGGCACCGGGGAGCTGTTTTTT. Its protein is CASSLTGTSGTGELFF.

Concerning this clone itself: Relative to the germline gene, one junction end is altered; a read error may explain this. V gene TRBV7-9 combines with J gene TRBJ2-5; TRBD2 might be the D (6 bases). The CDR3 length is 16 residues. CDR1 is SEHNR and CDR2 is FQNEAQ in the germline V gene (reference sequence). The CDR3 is CSSSHLQRALQETQYF. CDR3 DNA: TGTTCCAGCAGCCACCTCCAGCGGGCCCTCCAAGAGACCCAGTACTTC.

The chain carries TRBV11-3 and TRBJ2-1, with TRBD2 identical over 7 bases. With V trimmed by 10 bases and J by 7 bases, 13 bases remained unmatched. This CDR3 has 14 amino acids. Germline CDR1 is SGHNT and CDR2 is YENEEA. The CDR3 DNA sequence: TGTGCCACGACCCCCGGGACTAATGGGAATGAGCAGTTCTTC. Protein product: CATTPGTNGNEQFF.

The CDR3 nucleotides are TGTGCCAGCAGCCCACTAAACGGCTACACCTTC. Protein: CASSPLNGYTF. The chain has TRBV7-2 and TRBJ1-2; no reliable D call. Germline loops: CDR1 SGHTA, CDR2 FQGNSA. The CDR3 length is 11 residues. V gave up 5 bases and J gave up 8 bases, with 9 bases separating them.

The CDR3 coding sequence is TGTGCCAGCAGCATGGAACTAGTTTCGGAGACCCAGTACTTC. As protein: CASSMELVSETQYF. The chain recombines TRBV4-2 with TRBJ2-5; D may be TRBD2 (5 bases). Germline V gene lookup returns CDR1 LGHNA and CDR2 YNFKEQ. V dropped 5 bases and J dropped 5 bases, with 15 bases sitting between them. The CDR3 sequence is 14 residues long.

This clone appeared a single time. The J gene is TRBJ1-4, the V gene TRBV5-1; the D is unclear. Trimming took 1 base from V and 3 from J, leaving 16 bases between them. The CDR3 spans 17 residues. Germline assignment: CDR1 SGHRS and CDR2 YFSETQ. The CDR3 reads CASSLSVMTSPNEKLFF. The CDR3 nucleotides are TGCGCCAGCAGCTTGTCCGTAATGACAAGTCCTAATGAAAAACTGTTTTTT.

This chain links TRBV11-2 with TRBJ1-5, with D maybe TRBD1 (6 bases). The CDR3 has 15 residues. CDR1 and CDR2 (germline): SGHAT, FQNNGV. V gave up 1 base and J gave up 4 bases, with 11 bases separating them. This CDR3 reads CASSLVSGANQPQHF. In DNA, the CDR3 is TGTGCCAGCAGCTTAGTTTCAGGGGCGAATCAGCCCCAGCATTTT.

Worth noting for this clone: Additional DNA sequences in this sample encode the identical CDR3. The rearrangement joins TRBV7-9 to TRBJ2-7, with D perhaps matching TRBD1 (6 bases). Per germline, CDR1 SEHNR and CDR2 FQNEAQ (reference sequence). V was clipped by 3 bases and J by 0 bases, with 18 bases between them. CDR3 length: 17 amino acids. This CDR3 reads CASSFRGQEILSYEQYF. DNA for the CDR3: TGTGCCAGCAGCTTCAGGGGTCAGGAAATACTCTCCTACGAGCAGTACTTC.

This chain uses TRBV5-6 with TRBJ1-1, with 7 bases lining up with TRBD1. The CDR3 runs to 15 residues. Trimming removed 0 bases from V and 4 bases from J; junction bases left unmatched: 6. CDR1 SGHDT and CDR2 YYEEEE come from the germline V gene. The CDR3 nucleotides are TGTGCCAGCAGCTTGGCGACAGGGATGGGCACTGAAGCTTTCTTT. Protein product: CASSLATGMGTEAFF.